The sequence of this T cell receptor beta chain was determined in a study of T cells in Graves' hyperthyroidism and ophthalmopathy (dated by TCRdb to about 2019). Regarding the study in general: Peripheral blood samples were taken at initial diagnosis, before any treatment was given. TCR V-J signatures able to tell the groups apart were searched for in a discovery cohort of 90 to 100 patients, of whom around 42 had Graves' ophthalmopathy and roughly 58 had stable Graves' hyperthyroidism. In addition, the study compared T-cell repertoires in thyroid tissue and in blood from six Graves' hyperthyroidism patients. The 100 or so discovery patients were randomly split 7:3 into training and test sets. Prospective prediction of ophthalmopathy was tested in an independent validation cohort consisting of under 20 hyperthyroidism patients and about 17 patients who later progressed to ophthalmopathy. Once sampling was done, hyperthyroidism patients were given methimazole at a starting dose of 30 mg daily, whereas ophthalmopathy patients were given high-dose intravenous methylprednisolone. The paper describes TCR Vbeta CDR3 sequencing of about 140 peripheral blood samples, made up of roughly 45 ophthalmopathy patients, around 78 hyperthyroidism patients and 17 progressor patients.

On the study overall, not on this receptor specifically: No statistical method was used to set the sample size in advance, and investigators knew the group allocation. Most expanded thyroid clonotypes (frequency above 0.001) were also detected in blood, a finding suggesting that blood repertoires may reflect thyroid immune responses. In validation, the model predicted progression to ophthalmopathy a median of approximately 6.3 months before onset, with approximately 68% sensitivity and 72.22% specificity. In cross-validation, a model built on a 13 V-J signature told ophthalmopathy apart from stable hyperthyroidism with 87.88% sensitivity and around 81% specificity, and in testing the same model reached 80%/75%.

Hyperthyroidism patients were newly diagnosed, had a disease duration of under 2 months, and were aged 18 to 65 years. Exclusion was applied to patients with uncontrolled infections, other autoimmune diseases, pregnancy or lactation. Clinical symptoms, serum thyroxine and TRAb, thyroid ultrasound, and orbital computed tomography formed the basis for the diagnoses. Blood from progressor patients was drawn when they were first diagnosed with hyperthyroidism, before any ophthalmopathy symptoms appeared. PBMCs were separated from 10 ml of fresh peripheral blood using Ficoll-Paque density gradient centrifugation. Patients classed as progressors first received a Graves' hyperthyroidism diagnosis and then went on to develop ophthalmopathy during follow-up. Total RNA was extracted using Trizol reagent, and RNA quality was assessed on an Agilent 2100 Bioanalyzer. Between the V and J ends, shortened by 3 bases and 0 bases respectively, the junction contains 12 bases. The CDR3 covers 17 residues, taking in both the cysteine and the phenylalanine. The CDR3 DNA has 51 bases and is translated from base 1. CDR1 and CDR2 are read off the germline V gene (reference sequence) as LNHDA and SQIVND.

This clonotype has only a few counts. Its target antigen remains unknown. Per-nucleotide qualities are absent, and no much larger clonotype sits a single base away. Amplification of TCR beta CDR3 regions was carried out from RNA transcripts. For the first round of RT-PCR on the TCR CDR3, the HTBI primer set was used together with the Qiagen OneStep RT-PCR kit. A second multiplex PCR round built the libraries, followed by size selection and purification. Paired-end sequencing of the libraries was performed with 100 bp reads on an Illumina HiSeq2000. Per the original workflow: SOAPnuke was used to process the raw data, removing reads that contained adapters or uncalled bases, had a mean Phred below 15, or lacked an exact match to the constant primer or identifier. High-quality paired reads were merged using COPE v1.2.5, and each unique nucleotide sequence was defined as a clonotype. MiTCR v1.1 was used to align the clonotypes against IMGT TRBV, TRBD and TRBJ reference segments. The analysis included only V-J combinations with a frequency above 0.0001, which together covered 99.2% of the repertoires. A TCS score was defined as the ratio between F50 (clonal expansion) and ExV (chaos), using BLOSUM62-based TCRdist between CDR3 peptides within each V-J. Welch's t-statistics and random forest reduced around 520 V-J features to roughly 13, which were used in a naive Bayes classifier (R e1071). TCRdb redid the processing of the public reads, applying fastp at Q25 and MiXCR, and retained in-frame beta chains. Merged by CDR3 protein, the rows form single entries marked with the most common genes and DNA. The V and J calls were determined by TCRdb, not by the authors. For this sample there are over 200,000 distinct CDR3 sequences; 14% to 15% appear just once. The ten biggest clones cover about an eighth of the sample.

The source of this sequence is a woman in her 40s with Graves' hyperthyroidism that later progressed to Graves' ophthalmopathy. The V and J segments used are TRBV19 and TRBJ2-6; the D gene lacks a confident call. The sequenced material came from blood. At the DNA level, the sequence is TGTGCCAGTAGTATCATAGGCGAAAGCTCTGGGGCCAACGTCCTGACTTTC. Translated, it gives CASSIIGESSGANVLTF.